This T cell receptor beta chain originates from a study of blood T cells in healthy people across ages. Notes on the study in general: Naive CD4+ cell counts and diversity both ran higher in long-lived than in aged donors.

Through a sample-barcoded 5' primer and a J-beta primer mix, a second PCR was run for roughly 6 to 12 cycles. From the 5' RACE reads, TCRdb called clonotypes with MiXCR, one entry per CDR3 protein. The repertoire consists of about 1.7 million distinct CDR3 sequences, with 28% occurring once and the leading ten covering roughly 8.2%. With respect to this clonotype: Its antigen is undetermined.

The CDR3 is made up of 12 amino acids. Trimming stripped 6 bases from V and 8 bases from J, with 12 bases between. The sample consisted of blood. This receptor was taken from a woman aged 25 to 39 in good health. This chain links TRBV12-3 or TRBV12-4 with TRBJ2-3; weak D call: TRBD2 (6 bases). The CDR3, as DNA: TGTGCCAGCAGCCCGGTCGGGAGTACGCAGTATTTT. Translation: CASSPVGSTQYF.